This T cell receptor (beta chain) is from a study of blood T cell repertoires in COVID-19. Study background: Donors in the United States, Italy and Spain gave samples during acute or convalescent COVID-19. T cells, B-cell-depleted T cells, or PBMCs provided the cDNA or gDNA that served as material.

In the original analysis: By means of reference gene primer amplification, nucleated cell counts were estimated. Repertoires were generated with immunoSEQ multiplex PCR, while TCRdb's copy carries only in-frame clones and drops some. V and J calls and clone size are as listed in that table; D and trimming were resolved from the DNA. Of a few hundred thousand clones in the sample, 70% to 90% are singletons; the top ten hold roughly 4.5%. The length of the CDR3 is 14 residues. Germline CDR1 is LNHDA and CDR2 is SQIVND (reference sequence). Trimming shortened V by 6 bases and J by 3 bases, and 14 bases separated the two germline ends.

The source of this sequence is a man in his fifties or sixties with acute or convalescent COVID-19. The rearrangement links TRBV19 to TRBJ1-2; D uncertain. The sample taken for sequencing was peripheral blood. CDR3 amino acids: CASRGAAGDYGYTF. The DNA of the CDR3 is TGTGCCAGTAGGGGAGCCGCGGGCGACTATGGCTACACCTTC.